This T cell receptor (beta chain) was found in a study of Graves' ophthalmopathy and Graves' hyperthyroidism listed by TCRdb under 2018. Study-wide context: Peripheral blood was collected before any treatment was given, at the time of initial diagnosis. Following sample collection, hyperthyroidism patients were given methimazole at a starting dose of 30 mg daily, and ophthalmopathy patients were given high-dose intravenous methylprednisolone. The study used TCR beta repertoire signatures to distinguish Graves' ophthalmopathy from Graves' hyperthyroidism and to predict progression to ophthalmopathy. In about six hyperthyroidism patients, the T-cell repertoires found in thyroid tissue were compared with those found in blood. In total, around 140 blood samples were TCR-sequenced: some 40 ophthalmopathy, some 75 hyperthyroidism and around 17 hyperthyroidism-to-ophthalmopathy patients. To explore V-J signatures that distinguish ophthalmopathy from hyperthyroidism, a discovery set of 95 to 100 patients was enrolled, made up of around 44 with ophthalmopathy and 57 with stable hyperthyroidism. The independent validation cohort included about 19 hyperthyroidism patients plus 17 patients who later progressed from hyperthyroidism to ophthalmopathy. Points the paper makes about the study in general: In cross-validation, the 13-signature model distinguished ophthalmopathy from stable hyperthyroidism with 85% to 90% sensitivity and 81% to 83% specificity, and in the test set the corresponding values were approximately 79% and 70%. In validation, the model predicted ophthalmopathy progression with roughly 68% sensitivity and approximately 78% specificity; roughly 11 predicted patients were CT-confirmed with GO in a median of 6.5 months. No statistical method was used to predetermine the sample size, and group allocation was not hidden from the investigators. Among expanded thyroid clonotypes with frequency above 0.001, most also showed up in blood, which suggests that blood repertoires may reflect the thyroid immune response.

For repertoire sequencing, TCR beta CDR3 regions were amplified from RNA transcripts. HTBI primers and the Qiagen OneStep RT-PCR kit were used in a first-round RT-PCR, which was followed by a second-round multiplex PCR, size selection and purification. Libraries were sequenced on an Illumina HiSeq2000 using paired-end 100 bp reads. As for the original processing: SOAPnuke was used for read processing, and reads with adapters, uncalled bases, a mean Phred below 15, or no exact constant-primer or identifier match were discarded. COPE v1.2.5 was used to merge the high-quality paired reads. Unique nucleotide sequences were defined as clonotypes and aligned to IMGT TRB V, D and J references using MiTCR v1.1. The analysis was limited to V-J combinations with a frequency above 0.0001, which together covered 99.2% of repertoires. For each V-J combination, a TCR clonal expansion and chaos score was defined as F50 clonal expansion divided by the chaos observed in the TCRdist matrix. Welch's t-statistics and random forest were used to narrow the features down to around 13 V-J combinations, which were then fed into a naive Bayes classifier. Thyroid-blood repertoire similarity was quantified with the Morisita-Horn index. TCRdb reran the public reads through fastp at Q25 and MiXCR, keeping productive beta chains. Here each entry gathers all rows of one CDR3 protein and keeps the most common genes and DNA. The V and J calls, along with clone size, are taken from TCRdb and not from the paper's own processing. The sample table contains 500,000 to 800,000 distinct CDR3 sequences; only one count was recorded for under 50% of them. Over 2.5% of the sample is held by the ten biggest clonotypes.

The germline V gene (reference sequence) gives CDR1 as SEHNR and CDR2 as FQNEAQ. Deletion took 3 bases off V and 8 bases off J, with a span of 10 bases between the germline ends. From its cysteine to its phenylalanine, the CDR3 spans 12 amino acids. The DNA shown is the 36-base CDR3, in frame from base 1. This clonotype occurred many times. The antigen it recognizes is unknown. No per-base quality is available; no much larger clone lies one base away. Ophthalmopathy patients had moderately to severely active disease, Clinical Activity Score of at least 3, NOSPECS grade of at least 4, and disease duration under 3 months. Patients with other autoimmune diseases, uncontrolled infections, pregnancy or lactation were excluded from the study. Clinical symptoms, serum thyroxine, TRAb, thyroid ultrasound and orbital computed tomography were used for diagnosis. PBMCs were isolated from around 10 ml of fresh peripheral blood by Ficoll-Paque density gradient centrifugation. Trizol reagent was used to extract the total RNA, and its quality was then checked on an Agilent 2100 Bioanalyzer.

Recombination linked TRBV7-9 to TRBJ1-1, with the D gene not clear enough to name. Sequencing was done on a sample of peripheral blood. The clonotype comes from an adult man with Graves' ophthalmopathy. The CDR3 protein: CASSLLPSEAFF. Read as DNA, the sequence is TGTGCCAGCAGCTTGTTGCCGTCGGAAGCTTTCTTT.